The next 21 T cell receptor beta chains were all read from a single sample in a study of T-cell reconstitution after alpha-beta-depleted transplantation in children. Unique molecular identifiers featured in how the TCRbeta library was prepared. Each CDR3 protein gets one entry after TCRdb re-called the PCR reads with MiXCR. There are more than 85,000 distinct CDR3 sequences in the sample; about 6% occur only once, and 5.5% to 7% lies in the top ten. The sequenced sample was PBMCs, mostly from graft donor cells, obtained 60 days after TCRalphabeta/CD19-depleted stem cell transplant. All receptors come from a female patient aged 2-9 years who had a stem cell transplant for Fanconi anemia, so the T cells may come from the graft donor.

V usage is TRBV18 and J usage is TRBJ2-3, with 10 bases identical to TRBD2. The CDR3 runs to 16 residues. Germline CDR1 KGHSH, CDR2 LQKENI. J gave up 6 bases and V 0 bases, and 6 bases lay outside the gene matches. The CDR3 DNA sequence: TGTGCCAGCTCACCACCGAGCGGGGGGGCCACTGATACGCAGTATTTT. Residues: CASSPPSGGATDTQYF.

This clonotype was observed a handful of times. The rearrangement uses TRBV3-1 and TRBJ2-5; D call uncertain. Trimming cost V 0 bases and J 2 bases, with 10 bases left between them. Germline V gene lookup returns CDR1 LGHDT and CDR2 YNNKEL (reference sequence). The CDR3 sequence is 15 residues long. The CDR3 bases are TGTGCCAGCAGCCAAGAATGGGCCGTTCAAGAGACCCAGTACTTC. It yields the protein CASSQEWAVQETQYF.

This clonotype was counted a few times. V gene TRBV7-9 combines with J gene TRBJ2-1; 15 bases map to TRBD2. V gave up 3 bases and J gave up 13 bases; unmatched junction bases: 4. The CDR3 is 14 amino acids. The germline CDR1 and CDR2 sequences are SEHNR and FQNEAQ (reference sequence). The CDR3 loop is CASSLGTSGRPQFF. Written as DNA, the CDR3 is TGTGCCAGCAGCTTGGGGACTAGCGGGAGGCCACAGTTCTTC. Full variable domain (remainder filled in from reference TRBV7-9 and TRBJ2-1): DTGVSQNPRHKITKRGQNVTFRCDPISEHNRLYWYRQTLGQGPEFLTYFQNEAQLEKSRLLSDRFSAERPKGSFSTLEIQRTEQGDSAMYLCASSLGTSGRPQFFGPGTRLTVL.

There are a few counts of this clonotype. The V call is TRBV20-1, the J call TRBJ2-7, with D possibly called TRBD1 or TRBD2 (5 bases each). This CDR3 spans 14 amino acids. Germline CDR1 is DFQATT and CDR2 is SNEGSKA (reference sequence). The V gene lost 3 bases and the J gene lost 2 bases, with 14 bases spanning the gap. The CDR3 region is CSARGPGLPYEQYF. For the CDR3, the DNA is TGCAGTGCTAGGGGGCCGGGATTGCCCTACGAGCAGTACTTC.

There are many counts of this clonotype. The chain links TRBV10-3 to TRBJ2-1, with 12 bases matching TRBD2. Germline CDR1 ENHRY, CDR2 SYGVKD. There are 14 residues in the CDR3. V shed 6 bases, J shed 3 bases, and the junction held 0 bases outside the gene matches. The CDR3 DNA is TGTGCCATCAGGACTAGCGGGAGCTACAATGAGCAGTTCTTC. This sequence encodes CAIRTSGSYNEQFF.

This clonotype was found many times. The J gene is TRBJ2-2, the V gene TRBV14; D remains unclear. The V gene's germline CDR1 is SGHDN and CDR2 FVKESK. V lost 6 bases and J 1 base, leaving 18 bases between the germline ends. This CDR3 spans 17 amino acids. The CDR3 DNA follows: TGTGCCAGCAGTCCCCTCCGGAAGGCTTTGAACACCGGGGAGCTGTTTTTT. Protein product: CASSPLRKALNTGELFF.

This clonotype has a count of ten or more. V usage is TRBV20-1 and J usage is TRBJ1-5; possible D gene TRBD1, 5 bases. CDR1 and CDR2 from the germline V gene are DFQATT and SNEGSKA (reference sequence). V was pared by 6 bases and J by 2 bases, with 14 bases between. The CDR3 sequence is 14 residues long. The CDR3 nucleotides are TGCAGTGCGACACAGGTTAACGGCAATCAGCCCCAGCATTTT. It specifies CSATQVNGNQPQHF.

This clonotype appeared many times. V is TRBV7-9 and J is TRBJ2-3; no clear D gene. The germline CDR1 and CDR2 sequences are SEHNR and FQNEAQ (reference sequence). V shed 5 bases and J shed 4 bases, with 4 bases lying between them. The CDR3 sequence is 11 residues long. DNA of the CDR3: TGTGCCAGCAGCATGGCAGATACGCAGTATTTT. This sequence encodes CASSMADTQYF.

This clonotype showed up many times. J is TRBJ1-3 and V is TRBV12-3 or TRBV12-4; no reliable D call. Trimming pared 1 base from V and 0 bases from J, leaving 13 bases between. This CDR3 is 17 amino acids long. The DNA of the CDR3 is TGTGCCAGCAGTTTAGGCGAAGGGCCGTACTCTGGAAACACCATATATTTT. Its translation is CASSLGEGPYSGNTIYF.

This clonotype was picked up many times. The genes are TRBV3-1 and TRBJ2-3, with TRBD2 as a possible D gene (5 bases). Trimming took 3 bases from V and 1 from J, leaving 14 bases between them. Germline lookup yields CDR1 LGHDT and CDR2 YNNKEL (reference sequence). The CDR3 totals 16 residues. The CDR3 loop reads CASSQGAVIRTDTQYF. The CDR3, as DNA: TGTGCCAGCAGCCAGGGAGCGGTCATACGCACAGATACGCAGTATTTT.

The rearrangement uses TRBV5-1 and TRBJ2-3; TRBD2 is a possible D gene (5 bases). Germline V gene sequence: CDR1 SGHRS, CDR2 YFSETQ. Trimming removed 0 bases at V and 2 bases at J, with 10 bases between. The CDR3 extends over 15 amino acids. The chain's CDR3 is CASSLAARVTDTQYF. DNA of the CDR3: TGCGCCAGCAGCTTGGCTGCGCGGGTCACAGATACGCAGTATTTT.

The table lists this clonotype with a few counts. This rearrangement joins TRBV5-1 to TRBJ2-1; TRBD2 aligns across 9 bases. The CDR3 extends over 18 amino acids. Germline CDR1 is SGHRS and CDR2 is YFSETQ. The V gene end was trimmed by 4 bases and the J gene end by 4 bases; junction bases not matched to a gene: 15. CDR3 region: CASSPGLAGRAYYNEQFF. The CDR3 DNA reads TGCGCCAGCAGCCCCGGGCTAGCGGGAAGAGCGTATTACAATGAGCAGTTCTTC.

The sample holds a few counts of this clonotype. The chain carries TRBV25-1 and TRBJ2-3; D not resolved. Trimming stripped 1 base from V and 4 bases from J, with 21 bases between. This CDR3 has 18 amino acids. Germline V gene data show CDR1 as MGHDK and CDR2 as SYGVNS. The CDR3 DNA sequence: TGTGCCAGCAGTGAATTGATCCCTAGGTCGTCGAGACCAGATACGCAGTATTTT. Translating gives CASSELIPRSSRPDTQYF.

The table lists this clonotype with a few counts. The rearrangement joins TRBV20-1 to TRBJ2-3; perhaps TRBD2 as D (6 bases). This CDR3 is 15 amino acids long. Germline values: CDR1 DFQATT, CDR2 SNEGSKA (reference sequence). Between the trimmed V and J ends, which lost 6 bases and 1 base, there was a span of 17 bases. This chain's CDR3 is CSAGGPRLRTDTQYF. CDR3 coding DNA: TGCAGTGCCGGGGGACCTCGGCTCCGCACAGATACGCAGTATTTT.

This clonotype has more than one count but fewer than ten. This chain uses TRBV3-1 with TRBJ2-7; D is tentatively TRBD1 or TRBD2 (5 bases each). The CDR3 contains 13 residues. Trimming removed 1 base from V and 10 bases from J, with 14 bases in between. Germline CDR1 LGHDT, CDR2 YNNKEL (reference sequence). DNA for the CDR3: TGTGCCAGCAGCCAAGGAGGGCAGGGCCCCCAGTACTTC. Its protein product is CASSQGGQGPQYF.

The CDR3 sequence is CATSRAGGSYNEQFF. The CDR3 nucleotides read TGTGCCACCAGCAGAGCGGGGGGCTCCTACAATGAGCAGTTCTTC. This sequence joins TRBV15 and TRBJ2-1, with 7 bases fitting TRBD2. This CDR3 is built from 15 residues. V shed 1 base, J shed 0 bases, and the junction held 0 bases outside the gene matches. In germline, CDR1 is LNHNV, CDR2 YYDKDF (reference sequence). The variable domain in full, with the rest retrieved from reference TRBV15 and TRBJ2-1, is DAMVIQNPRYQVTQFGKPVTLSCSQTLNHNVMYWYQQKSSQAPKLLFHYYDKDFNNEADTPDNFQSRRPNTSFCFLDIRSPGLGDTAMYLCATSRAGGSYNEQFFGPGTRLTVL.

The table lists this clonotype with many counts. The chain employs TRBV15 and TRBJ2-7; TRBD2 aligns across 10 bases. Germline lookup yields CDR1 LNHNV and CDR2 YYDKDF (reference sequence). The CDR3 sequence is 15 residues long. The V gene end was trimmed by 3 bases and the J gene end by 2 bases; junction bases not matched to a gene: 4. CDR3 loop: CATSSLAGGTYEQYF. The DNA of the CDR3 is TGTGCCACCAGCAGTTTAGCGGGGGGTACCTACGAGCAGTACTTC.

This clonotype was counted a few times. The chain is built from TRBV4-1 and TRBJ2-7; D may be TRBD1 (6 bases). Trimming took off 1 base at V and 0 bases at J, with 13 bases between the two ends. The CDR3 runs 16 residues. The germline CDR1 and CDR2 sequences are MGHRA and YSYEKL. The DNA of the CDR3 is TGCGCCAGCAGCCAAGTTTTAGGACAGAGCTCCTACGAGCAGTACTTC. Its protein product is CASSQVLGQSSYEQYF.

The genes are TRBV12-3 or TRBV12-4 and TRBJ2-5, with D perhaps TRBD1 (6 bases). V dropped 1 base and J dropped 3 bases, with 18 bases sitting between them. This CDR3 contains 17 residues. In nucleotides, the CDR3 is TGTGCCAGCAGTTTAGTACTTGGACAGAGTCGCAAAGAGACCCAGTACTTC. Protein: CASSLVLGQSRKETQYF.

The chain carries TRBV6-2 or TRBV6-3 and TRBJ1-1; D might be TRBD1 (6 bases). Deletions cut 5 bases from V and 7 bases from J, with 14 bases between. Germline CDR1 and CDR2: MNHEY and SVGEGT. The CDR3 extends over 13 amino acids. The CDR3 region has the DNA TGTGCCAGCAGTAACCCTGGACAGATTGAAGCTTTCTTT. Translated: CASSNPGQIEAFF.

The rearrangement uses TRBV28 and TRBJ2-1, with 10 nucleotides matching TRBD2. Trimming removed 5 bases from V and 6 bases from J; junction bases left unmatched: 7. Per germline, CDR1 MDHEN and CDR2 SYDVKM. The CDR3 is 15 amino acids. The chain's CDR3 is CASSESGRAPNEQFF. DNA for the CDR3: TGTGCCAGCAGTGAAAGCGGGAGGGCCCCCAATGAGCAGTTCTTC.